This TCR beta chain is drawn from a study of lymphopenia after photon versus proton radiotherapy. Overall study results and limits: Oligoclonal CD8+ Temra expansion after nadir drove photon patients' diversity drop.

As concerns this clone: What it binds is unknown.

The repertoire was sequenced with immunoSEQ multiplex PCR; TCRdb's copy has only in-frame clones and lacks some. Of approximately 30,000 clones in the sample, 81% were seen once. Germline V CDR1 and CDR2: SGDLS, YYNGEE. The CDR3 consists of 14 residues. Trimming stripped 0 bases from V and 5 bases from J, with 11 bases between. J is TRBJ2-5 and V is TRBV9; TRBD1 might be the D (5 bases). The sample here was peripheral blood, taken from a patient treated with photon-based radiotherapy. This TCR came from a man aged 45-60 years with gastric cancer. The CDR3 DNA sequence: TGTGCCAGCAGCGTAGGGCAGGGATGGGAGACCCAGTACTTC. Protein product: CASSVGQGWETQYF.